What follows are 8 T cell receptor beta chains derived from one specimen sequenced in a study of T-cell memory formation after mild COVID-19. TCRdb ran MiXCR on the 5' RACE reads and lists one entry per CDR3 protein. The sample carries 180,000 or so distinct CDR3 sequences, about 9.9% recorded once. Sequencing was performed on PBMCs or a T cell subset sorted from them (not recorded which). These receptor sequences come from a young man who had mild COVID-19 (a few samples of this study predate the infection). Cell type and time point are not known.

This clonotype occurred a few times. The chain is built from TRBV12-3 or TRBV12-4 and TRBJ2-1; 9 nucleotides line up with TRBD2. V shed 5 bases, J shed 3 bases, and the junction held 5 bases outside the gene matches. This CDR3 region has 15 residues. The DNA of the CDR3 is TGTGCCAGCAGTGATCTAGCGGGGCACTACAATGAGCAGTTCTTC. This encodes CASSDLAGHYNEQFF.

In its sample, this clonotype was seen many times. V is TRBV24-1 and J is TRBJ2-2; D is possibly TRBD1 or TRBD2 (6 bases each). Germline V gene sequence: CDR1 KGHDR, CDR2 SFDVKD. CDR3 length: 14 amino acids. The V end was cut by 5 bases, the J end by 4 bases, with 10 bases between. The CDR3 is CATSGGARTGELFF. The CDR3 nucleotides are TGTGCCACCAGTGGGGGGGCCCGCACCGGGGAGCTGTTTTTT.

The chain is built from TRBV6-2 or TRBV6-3 and TRBJ2-1; D gene unclear. V lost 2 bases and J lost 6, with 8 bases in between. The CDR3 totals 13 residues. The germline V gene has CDR1 MNHEY and CDR2 SVGEGT. The CDR3 DNA is TGTGCCAGCAGTTACCCCGGGCGCAATGAGCAGTTCTTC. Its translation: CASSYPGRNEQFF.

This clonotype was observed a handful of times. The V gene is TRBV28, the J gene TRBJ1-2; D call uncertain. V was clipped by 6 bases and J by 1 base, with 9 bases between them. The CDR3 is made up of 13 amino acids. The V gene's germline CDR1 is MDHEN and CDR2 SYDVKM. The CDR3 nucleotides are TGTGCCAGCAGCACGGTGAATAACTATGGCTACACCTTC. Protein: CASSTVNNYGYTF.

This clonotype was seen many times. The chain joins TRBV10-3 to TRBJ2-7; 7 nucleotides agree with TRBD1. Germline CDR1 ENHRY, CDR2 SYGVKD. With 2 bases clipped from V and 3 bases from J, the junction kept 10 bases outside the gene matches. CDR3 length: 16 residues. Here the CDR3 DNA reads TGTGCCATCAGTGAGGGGACGACAGGGAGAGTCTACGAGCAGTACGTC. It yields the protein CAISEGTTGRVYEQYV.

The CDR3, as DNA: TGCAGTGCTAGTTTCTGGGAGGATGAGCAGTTCTTC. Translating it yields CSASFWEDEQFF. The chain employs TRBV20-1 and TRBJ2-1, with D possibly being TRBD2 (6 bases). Trimming left V 3 bases short and J 8 bases short, with 11 bases between. The germline CDR1 and CDR2 sequences are DFQATT and SNEGSKA (reference sequence). The CDR3 spans 12 residues.

Only a few counts were recorded for this clonotype. As DNA, the CDR3 is TGTGCCAGCAGCTGGGGACCGACTAGCACAGATACGCAGTATTTT. This gives the protein CASSWGPTSTDTQYF. The chain employs TRBV5-6 and TRBJ2-3, with D tentatively TRBD1 or TRBD2 (5 bases each). Per germline, CDR1 SGHDT and CDR2 YYEEEE. This CDR3 has 15 residues. V lost 3 bases, J lost 0 bases, and 11 bases lay in between.

The chain joins TRBV2 to TRBJ2-3; 11 bases map to TRBD1. The CDR3 is 15 amino acids. Germline V CDR1 and CDR2: SNHLY, FYNNEI. Trimming cost V 7 bases and J 4 bases; bases outside gene matches: 7. The CDR3 loop reads CASKRGTGGADTQYF. The CDR3, as DNA: TGTGCCAGCAAGCGGGGGACAGGGGGTGCAGATACGCAGTATTTT. The full variable domain, its missing parts supplied by reference TRBV2 and TRBJ2-3, is EPEVTQTPSHQVTQMGQEVILRCVPISNHLYFYWYRQILGQKVEFLVSFYNNEISEKSEIFDDQFSVERPDGSNFTLKIRSTKLEDSAMYFCASKRGTGGADTQYFGPGTRLTVL.